Detailed here is one TCR beta chain. A single record per CDR3 protein comes from TCRdb applying MiXCR to the RACE reads. Among 95,000 or so distinct CDR3 sequences listed, roughly 10% were seen once. As to time point: patch test 1, 2 weeks after DPC sensitization. The treatment is: therapeutic diphenylcyclopropenone sensitization with weekly scalp DPC. This entry is derived from a study of human T cells and chemical hapten exposure. The CDR3 is 15 amino acids. Trimming pared 3 bases from V and 8 bases from J, leaving 17 bases between. Germline loops: CDR1 SGHTA, CDR2 FQGNSA. Here the sequenced sample was whole blood, taken in connection with sensitization to the hapten diphenylcyclopropenone (DPC). The V call is TRBV7-2, the J call TRBJ2-1, with TRBD2 as a possible D gene (6 bases). This receptor was identified in a man aged 40-50 years with alopecia areata. Some clones in this sample may be carry-over from other donors' samples. As DNA, the CDR3 is TGTGCCAGCAGCTTTACTAGCTCTCGGCTGGATGAGCAGTTCTTC. Encoded protein: CASSFTSSRLDEQFF.